A selection of T cell receptor beta chains follows, all from one sample in a study of blood T cell repertoires in COVID-19. Some clones are missing from TCRdb's copy, which holds only in-frame ones; the method was immunoSEQ multiplex PCR. The table has about 130,000 clones, more than 70% seen once. Material for sequencing was peripheral blood. These receptors were obtained from a woman at least 80 years old with COVID-19, enrolled during active disease. The CDR3 runs from the conserved cysteine through the conserved F or W. D genes are given only for firm matches. The size field is filled for only some rows; it gives once, few, many or a size class.

V,size,D,J,CDR3,DNA
TRBV29-1,.,.,TRBJ2-7,CSVANIITYEQYF,TGCAGCGTTGCGAACATCATAACCTACGAGCAGTACTTC
TRBV4-3,.,.,TRBJ2-1,CASSQGGARNEQFF,TGCGCCAGCAGCCAAGGGGGAGCGAGGAATGAGCAGTTCTTC
TRBV28,.,TRBD2,TRBJ2-5,CASSLLLAGVGKTQYF,TGTGCCAGCAGTTTACTACTAGCGGGAGTTGGAAAGACCCAGTACTTC
TRBV5-8,.,TRBD2,TRBJ2-1,CASSWGLAQDNEQFF,TGTGCCAGCAGCTGGGGACTAGCGCAAGACAATGAGCAGTTCTTC
TRBV7-2,few,.,TRBJ1-1,CASSLYSSLLNTEAFF,TGTGCCAGCAGCCTTTACTCTTCCCTACTTAACACTGAAGCTTTCTTT
TRBV24-1,.,TRBD1,TRBJ1-1,CATSESPETGAKTEAFF,TGTGCCACCAGTGAGTCCCCCGAGACAGGGGCGAAGACTGAAGCTTTCTTT
TRBV5-1,.,.,TRBJ2-7,CASSLGQGSGRSYEQYF,TGCGCCAGCAGCTTGGGGCAAGGTAGCGGCCGCTCCTACGAGCAGTACTTC
TRBV14,once,.,TRBJ2-1,CASSQDLRTNNNEQFF,TGTGCCAGCAGCCAAGATCTAAGGACTAATAACAATGAGCAGTTCTTC
TRBV29-1,once,TRBD1,TRBJ2-2,CSVEKGTGGSGELFF,TGCAGCGTTGAAAAAGGGACAGGGGGATCCGGGGAGCTGTTTTTT
TRBV28,.,.,TRBJ1-5,CASSLPGHNSNQPQHF,TGTGCCAGCAGTTTACCGGGACACAATAGCAATCAGCCCCAGCATTTT
TRBV29-1,once,TRBD1,TRBJ2-3,CSAGTGRKDTQYF,TGCAGCGCAGGGACAGGGCGGAAAGATACGCAGTATTTT
TRBV18,.,.,TRBJ1-1,CASSPPETRSTEAFF,TGTGCCAGCTCACCACCCGAGACCAGGTCCACTGAAGCTTTCTTT
TRBV7-8,.,TRBD2,TRBJ2-5,CASSPSGTSVKTQYF,TGTGCCAGCAGCCCCTCCGGGACTAGCGTGAAGACCCAGTACTTC
TRBV18,.,.,TRBJ1-4,CASSRGGGEELFF,TGTGCCAGCTCACGCGGGGGAGGAGAGGAACTGTTTTTT
TRBV11-2,few,.,TRBJ1-4,CASGNYGEKLFF,TGTGCCAGCGGCAACTATGGAGAAAAACTGTTTTTT
TRBV19,.,TRBD2,TRBJ2-2,CASSQIAGDYTGELFF,TGTGCCAGTAGTCAAATAGCGGGAGATTACACCGGGGAGCTGTTTTTT
TRBV4-1,.,.,TRBJ1-2,CASSQAGGGTYGYTF,TGCGCCAGCAGCCAAGCTGGAGGAGGGACCTATGGCTACACCTTC
TRBV9,.,TRBD2,TRBJ2-1,CASSREAGVTNEQFF,TGTGCCAGCAGTCGCGAGGCGGGGGTGACGAATGAGCAGTTCTTC
TRBV7-6,.,TRBD1,TRBJ2-2,CASSMGQGAITGELFF,TGTGCCAGCAGCATGGGTCAGGGGGCGATCACCGGGGAGCTGTTTTTT
TRBV6-6,.,.,TRBJ2-3,CASTKGSTDTQYF,TGTGCCAGCACCAAGGGGAGCACAGATACGCAGTATTTT
TRBV11-2,few,.,TRBJ1-3,CASTEVVGASGNTIYF,TGTGCCAGCACCGAGGTGGTGGGGGCCTCTGGAAACACCATATATTTT
TRBV19,.,.,TRBJ2-7,CASSIDLVRAGTYEQYF,TGTGCCAGTAGTATAGATCTGGTCCGGGCAGGGACCTACGAGCAGTACTTC
TRBV9,.,TRBD1,TRBJ2-1,CASSVRTGASYNEQFF,TGTGCCAGCAGCGTCCGGACAGGGGCCTCCTACAATGAGCAGTTCTTC
TRBV19,.,.,TRBJ1-1,CASSLGNQNTEAFF,TGTGCCAGTAGCCTCGGGAACCAGAACACTGAAGCTTTCTTT
TRBV10-3,.,TRBD2,TRBJ2-7,CAISELADEQYF,TGTGCCATCAGTGAGCTAGCGGACGAGCAGTACTTC
TRBV7-4,.,.,TRBJ1-5,CASSFRLQGHSNQPQHF,TGTGCCAGCAGCTTTAGGTTACAGGGTCATAGCAATCAGCCCCAGCATTTT
TRBV9,.,TRBD1,TRBJ1-6,CASSGGQGNNSPLHF,TGTGCCAGCAGCGGAGGACAGGGGAATAATTCACCCCTCCACTTT
TRBV6-6,.,.,TRBJ1-4,CASSLPWTASGQNEKLFF,TGTGCCAGCAGTCTACCCTGGACAGCTTCAGGTCAAAATGAAAAACTGTTTTTT
TRBV12-3/TRBV12-4,.,TRBD1,TRBJ2-2,CASSFTGAGELFF,TGTGCCAGTTCCTTCACAGGGGCCGGGGAGCTGTTTTTT
TRBV24-1,.,TRBD2,TRBJ2-7,CATSDSSGSYEQYF,TGTGCCACCAGTGATTCAAGCGGGAGCTACGAGCAGTACTTC
TRBV7-6,once,TRBD1,TRBJ1-2,CASSPQQGVGGYTF,TGTGCCAGCAGCCCACAACAGGGGGTCGGTGGCTACACCTTC
TRBV5-4,.,TRBD1,TRBJ1-2,CASSVPGTGFDGYTF,TGTGCCAGCAGCGTCCCCGGGACAGGGTTCGATGGCTACACCTTC
TRBV25-1,.,.,TRBJ1-2,CASRDHLRGSGGYTF,TGTGCCAGCAGGGATCACCTACGCGGGTCGGGAGGCTACACCTTC
TRBV18,.,.,TRBJ2-3,CASSSYITTSDTQYF,TGTGCCAGCTCATCTTACATAACTACCTCGGATACGCAGTATTTT
TRBV27,.,TRBD2,TRBJ2-1,CASSLVGSGPSSYNEQFF,TGTGCCAGCAGTTTAGTTGGTAGCGGGCCAAGCTCCTACAATGAGCAGTTCTTC
TRBV13,once,.,TRBJ2-7,CASSRQVSSYEQYF,TGTGCCAGCAGCCGCCAGGTGTCGTCCTACGAGCAGTACTTC
TRBV7-2,once,.,TRBJ2-3,CASSSRVSPTDTQYF,TGTGCCAGCAGCTCGAGAGTTTCCCCCACAGATACGCAGTATTTT
TRBV12-3/TRBV12-4,.,.,TRBJ2-5,CASSFGQETQYF,TGTGCCAGCAGTTTCGGCCAAGAGACCCAGTACTTC
TRBV7-2,.,.,TRBJ2-5,CASSYRVKETQYF,TGTGCCAGCAGTTACAGGGTCAAAGAGACCCAGTACTTC
TRBV6-6,.,.,TRBJ1-5,CASSESSNQPQHF,TGTGCCAGCAGCGAAAGCTCCAATCAGCCCCAGCATTTT
TRBV28,.,TRBD2,TRBJ2-1,CASSSAGTSGSLDEQFF,TGTGCCAGCAGTTCGGCCGGGACTAGCGGGAGTTTGGATGAGCAGTTCTTC